Each of the 32 T cell receptor beta chains below was sequenced from the same sample in a study of T cell responses to AZD1222 COVID-19 vaccine. The data were produced by immunoSEQ multiplex PCR, yet TCRdb's version contains in-frame clones alone and is incomplete. Of some 84,000 clones detected, around 85% appear once; the ten largest clones hold about an eighth. The sequences come from peripheral blood, collected 28 days after the second AZD1222 dose. The source is an adult who received the AZD1222 COVID-19 vaccine.

This sequence joins TRBV4-2 and TRBJ2-3; D is perhaps TRBD2 (6 bases). Trimming removed 4 bases at V and 0 bases at J, with 8 bases between. Germline V CDR1 and CDR2: LGHNA, YNFKEQ. CDR3 size: 14 residues. Written as DNA, the CDR3 is TGTGCCAGCAGCCGGGGGGAAAGCACAGATACGCAGTATTTT. It codes for CASSRGESTDTQYF.

The rearrangement links TRBV29-1 to TRBJ1-6; no firm D call. Germline V gene lookup returns CDR1 SQVTM and CDR2 ANQGSEA. The CDR3 runs 13 residues. V was trimmed by 6 bases and J by 10 bases, leaving 16 bases between them. The CDR3 bases are TGCAGCGTCTTCTTTGGCCCCGGCTCACCCCTCCACTTT. Residues: CSVFFGPGSPLHF.

This clone showed up just once. The chain is built from TRBV20-1 and TRBJ2-1, with 9 bases identical to TRBD2. Looked up from germline, CDR1 is DFQATT and CDR2 is SNEGSKA (reference sequence). Trimming cost V 3 bases and J 7 bases; bases outside gene matches: 13. CDR3 length: 16 amino acids. CDR3 sequence (DNA): TGCAGTGCTAGTCTCTCTAGCGGGATAGTGGGAAATGAGCAGTTCTTC. It is translated as CSASLSSGIVGNEQFF.

CDR3 region: CSVDGPGPLAEQYF. The CDR3 DNA follows: TGCAGCGTTGACGGCCCCGGCCCCCTAGCCGAGCAGTACTTC. The chain is built from TRBV29-1 and TRBJ2-7; D may be TRBD2 (5 bases). V was clipped by 3 bases and J by 6 bases, with 18 bases between them. Germline values: CDR1 SQVTM, CDR2 ANQGSEA. The CDR3 spans 14 residues.

This CDR3 is CASGQGMSSLANYGYTF. CDR3 nucleotides: TGTGCCAGCGGACAGGGGATGAGTTCCTTAGCTAACTATGGCTACACCTTC. V usage is TRBV27 and J usage is TRBJ1-2, with 9 bases fitting TRBD1. This CDR3 is 17 amino acids long. Germline CDR1 reads MNHEY; CDR2 reads SMNVEV (reference sequence). With 8 bases clipped from V and 0 bases from J, the junction kept 13 bases outside the gene matches.

This clone was seen only once. This chain connects TRBV6-2 or TRBV6-3 to TRBJ1-2, with D tentatively TRBD1 (5 bases). This CDR3 is 15 amino acids long. Trimming removed 0 bases at V and 8 bases at J, with 16 bases between. Per germline, CDR1 MNHEY and CDR2 SVGEGT. CDR3 sequence reads: CASSYSSNRPSGYTF. The CDR3 nucleotides are TGTGCCAGCAGTTACTCGAGTAACAGGCCGAGCGGCTACACCTTC.

The chain uses TRBV7-9 and TRBJ2-6, with D possibly TRBD2 on 6 matching bases. This CDR3 contains 15 residues. The V end lost 5 bases, the J end lost 4 bases, and 12 bases lay between the germline ends. Germline assignment: CDR1 SEHNR and CDR2 FQNEAQ (reference sequence). The CDR3 DNA sequence: TGTGCCAGCAGCCGAGGGGACTTCGGGGCCAACGTCCTGACTTTC. It is translated as CASSRGDFGANVLTF.

The table lists this clone with a count of one. This sequence joins TRBV6-5 and TRBJ2-4, with a possible D match to TRBD1 (5 bases). Germline CDR1 reads MNHEY; CDR2 reads SVGAGI. Trimming pared 7 bases from V and 3 bases from J, leaving 13 bases between. This CDR3 is built from 14 residues. The CDR3 nucleotides are TGTGCCAGCACAACTGGGCAGGGCAAAAACATTCAGTACTTC. Its translation: CASTTGQGKNIQYF.

This clone occurred once. V gene TRBV21-1 combines with J gene TRBJ1-6. TRBV21-1 is given as a pseudogene. CDR3 length: 16 residues. CDR3 sequence (DNA): TGTGCCAGCAGCTTTTCGGGAAGCTCCTATAATTCACCCCTCCACTTT. The encoded protein is CASSFSGSSYNSPLHF.

The rearrangement uses TRBV6-5 and TRBJ2-7; 12 bases are a match to TRBD1. There are 15 residues in the CDR3. V lost 2 bases, J lost 6 bases, and 5 bases stayed unmatched. Germline values: CDR1 MNHEY, CDR2 SVGAGI. The CDR3 protein is CASSYTGTGGTEQYV. The CDR3 nucleotides read TGTGCCAGCAGTTACACCGGGACAGGGGGCACCGAGCAGTACGTC.

The gene calls are TRBV6-5 and TRBJ2-3; D not resolved. This CDR3 region has 12 residues. The germline V and J ends were trimmed by 8 bases and 5 bases, with 11 bases remaining between them. Germline CDR1 and CDR2: MNHEY and SVGAGI. The CDR3 DNA follows: TGTGCCAGCTCCCGCCTTGGAGATACGCAGTATTTT. Translation: CASSRLGDTQYF.

V and J are TRBV9 and TRBJ2-3, with TRBD2 matching 7 bases. Germline trimming cut 4 bases from V and 6 bases from J; bases unmatched to any gene: 20. Per the germline V gene, CDR1 is SGDLS and CDR2 is YYNGEE. This CDR3 spans 18 amino acids. The CDR3 bases are TGTGCCAGCAGCACGACCCCCGGAGGAGCGGGGCGAGGGGATACGCAGTATTTT. The encoded protein is CASSTTPGGAGRGDTQYF.

This clone was observed once. This sequence joins TRBV6-2 or TRBV6-3 and TRBJ1-2; D unresolved. The CDR3 has 11 amino acids. From germline, CDR1 is MNHEY and CDR2 SVGEGT. Trimming took 2 bases from V and 4 from J, leaving 2 bases between them. The CDR3 DNA is TGTGCCAGCAGTTACGGCTATGGCTACACCTTC. Protein product: CASSYGYGYTF.

The chain has TRBV14 and TRBJ2-1; no reliable D call. CDR1 is SGHDN, CDR2 FVKESK, per germline. Trimming took off 1 base at V and 0 bases at J, with 13 bases between the two ends. The CDR3 totals 17 residues. The CDR3 sequence: CASSQGGGPNSYNEQFF. The CDR3 DNA reads as TGTGCCAGCAGCCAAGGAGGCGGACCCAACTCCTACAATGAGCAGTTCTTC.

This clone was detected once. V and J are TRBV3-1 (or the pseudogene TRBV3-2) and TRBJ2-7; D gene uncertain. CDR1 is LGHDT and CDR2 is YNNKEL in the germline V gene (reference sequence). The CDR3 spans 12 residues. Deletions cut 1 base from V and 2 bases from J, with 3 bases between. CDR3 coding DNA: TGTGCCAGCAGCCAAGCTACCTACGAGCAGTACTTC. It encodes CASSQATYEQYF.

This rearrangement joins TRBV3-1 (or the pseudogene TRBV3-2) to TRBJ2-1; TRBD2 agrees at 8 bases. V was clipped by 0 bases and J by 5 bases; unmatched bases: 3. The germline gives CDR1 LGHDT, CDR2 YNNKEL (reference sequence). The CDR3 spans 15 residues. The CDR3 loop is CASSQDGGGHNEQFF. The CDR3 bases are TGTGCCAGCAGCCAAGACGGCGGGGGGCACAATGAGCAGTTCTTC.

This chain links TRBV18 with TRBJ2-3; 7 nucleotides align to TRBD1. This CDR3 contains 15 residues. Trimming at V came to 5 bases and at J to 1 base, leaving 6 bases not matched to a gene. From germline, CDR1 is KGHSH and CDR2 LQKENI. The CDR3 bases are TGTGCCAGCTCATCGAGGGGGCCAGGCACAGATACGCAGTATTTT. Its protein product is CASSSRGPGTDTQYF.

The chain uses TRBV12-3 or TRBV12-4 and TRBJ1-2; 9 bases are shared with TRBD1. With V trimmed by 3 bases and J by 8 bases, 4 bases remained unmatched. This CDR3 has 13 amino acids. The CDR3 is CASSLTGGWGYTF. DNA for the CDR3: TGTGCCAGCAGTTTGACAGGGGGATGGGGCTACACCTTC.

The chain links TRBV24-1 to TRBJ1-2; 12 nucleotides agree with TRBD1. Trimming at V came to 4 bases and at J to 6 bases, leaving 8 bases not matched to a gene. Germline-derived CDR1 and CDR2 are KGHDR and SFDVKD. The length of the CDR3 is 16 residues. CDR3 sequence: CATSDHGTGGADGYTF. In nucleotides, the CDR3 is TGTGCCACCAGTGACCATGGGACAGGGGGCGCGGATGGCTACACCTTC.

This chain connects TRBV2 to TRBJ1-4; TRBD1 aligns across 7 bases. The junction had 7 bases not matched to a gene; V was cut back by 10 bases and J by 5 bases. The CDR3 loop spans 13 amino acids. Germline CDR1 and CDR2: SNHLY and FYNNEI. The CDR3 region is CATRGTANEKLFF. DNA of the CDR3: TGTGCCACCCGGGGGACAGCCAATGAAAAACTGTTTTTT.

For this clone: Other DNA sequences within the sample encode an identical CDR3. This chain joins TRBV10-3 and TRBJ1-1; D ambiguous. Germline assignment: CDR1 ENHRY and CDR2 SYGVKD. V dropped 6 bases and J dropped 1 base, with 6 bases sitting between them. The CDR3 runs 12 residues. This CDR3 reads CAIRAENTEAFF. Here the CDR3 DNA reads TGTGCCATCAGAGCAGAGAACACTGAAGCTTTCTTT.

This chain connects TRBV3-1 (or the pseudogene TRBV3-2) to TRBJ2-7; 8 bases are a match to TRBD1. The J segment lost 2 bases and the V segment lost 2 bases, leaving 2 bases of the junction unmatched. CDR1 and CDR2 from the germline V gene are LGHDT and YNNKEL (reference sequence). The CDR3 totals 14 residues. The CDR3: CASSQPDRAYEQYF. The CDR3 region has the DNA TGTGCCAGCAGCCAACCGGACAGGGCCTACGAGCAGTACTTC.

The CDR3 region has the DNA TGTGCCAGCAAGCGGGAGGGCCTCTACGAGCAGTACTTC. Its protein is CASKREGLYEQYF. This chain connects TRBV6-5 to TRBJ2-7; 10 positions agree with TRBD2. This CDR3 is built from 13 residues. The J segment lost 3 bases and the V segment lost 7 bases, leaving 3 bases of the junction unmatched. Germline lookup yields CDR1 MNHEY and CDR2 SVGAGI.

The chain joins TRBV9 to TRBJ1-3, with 10 bases that match TRBD1. This CDR3 comprises 16 residues. CDR1 and CDR2 from the germline V gene are SGDLS and YYNGEE. V lost 3 bases to trimming and J lost 4 bases; unmatched junction nucleotides: 7. The CDR3 spells CASSAPGTGEGNTIYF. Written as DNA, the CDR3 is TGTGCCAGCAGCGCCCCCGGGACAGGGGAAGGAAACACCATATATTTT.

The chain is built from TRBV5-6 and TRBJ1-5, with TRBD1 as a possible D gene (5 bases). Germline loops: CDR1 SGHDT, CDR2 YYEEEE. The CDR3 length is 17 residues. V lost 0 bases to trimming and J lost 7 bases, with 20 bases between them. The CDR3 loop is CASSLAGLGQGRQPQHF. The CDR3 nucleotides read TGTGCCAGCAGCTTGGCCGGTTTGGGGCAGGGTAGACAGCCCCAGCATTTT.

The V gene is TRBV6-4, the J gene TRBJ2-1; D call uncertain. Per germline, CDR1 MRHNA and CDR2 SNTAGT. This CDR3 spans 13 amino acids. V lost 9 bases, J lost 8 bases, and 17 bases lay in between. This chain's CDR3 is CASRGSLGDEQFF. The CDR3 DNA sequence: TGTGCCAGTAGAGGTAGTTTAGGCGATGAGCAGTTCTTC.

V usage is TRBV9 and J usage is TRBJ2-1; D uncertain. The CDR3 extends over 14 amino acids. Trimming shortened V by 0 bases and J by 7 bases, and 11 bases separated the two germline ends. Germline values: CDR1 SGDLS, CDR2 YYNGEE. In nucleotides, the CDR3 is TGTGCCAGCAGCGTAGCTTCCCTTCAAAATGAGCAGTTCTTC. Protein sequence: CASSVASLQNEQFF. Full variable domain (outside the CDR3, taken from reference TRBV9 and TRBJ2-1): DSGVTQTPKHLITATGQRVTLRCSPRSGDLSVYWYQQSLDQGLQFLIQYYNGEERAKGNILERFSAQQFPDLHSELNLSSLELGDSALYFCASSVASLQNEQFFGPGTRLTVL.

A note on this clone: At the DNA level, this CDR3 is encoded by other sequences in the same sample as well. CDR3 in amino acids: CASSPDGNYGYTF. DNA for the CDR3: TGTGCCAGCAGCCCTGACGGGAACTATGGCTACACCTTC. This sequence joins TRBV3-1 (or the pseudogene TRBV3-2) and TRBJ1-2; no reliable D call. CDR1 and CDR2 (germline): LGHDT, YNNKEL (reference sequence). The CDR3 is 13 residues long. Deletions cut 4 bases from V and 2 bases from J, with 8 bases between.

This chain connects TRBV28 to TRBJ2-7, with 9 bases matching TRBD1. This CDR3 region has 15 residues. V was pared by 3 bases and J by 5 bases, with 8 bases of the junction left unmatched. Germline-derived CDR1 and CDR2 are MDHEN and SYDVKM. The CDR3 is CASSFSNRGLNEQYF. CDR3 nucleotides: TGTGCCAGCAGTTTTAGCAACAGGGGGCTGAACGAGCAGTACTTC.

This clone was seen a single time. The chain joins TRBV19 to TRBJ1-1; the D gene is possibly TRBD1 (5 bases). The CDR3 totals 15 residues. The V end lost 6 bases, the J end lost 1 base, and 15 bases lay between the germline ends. Germline CDR1 is LNHDA and CDR2 is SQIVND (reference sequence). The CDR3 bases are TGTGCCAGTAGCCGGTCAAGGGGCGCGAACACTGAAGCTTTCTTT. It yields the protein CASSRSRGANTEAFF.

The V call is TRBV3-1 (or the pseudogene TRBV3-2), the J call TRBJ1-4; D not certain. The CDR3 loop spans 16 amino acids. Germline CDR1 is LGHDT and CDR2 is YNNKEL (reference sequence). The V gene lost 0 bases and the J gene lost 8 bases, with 16 bases spanning the gap. This CDR3 reads CASSQDLTASREKLFF. CDR3 coding DNA: TGTGCCAGCAGCCAAGATCTTACAGCCTCTAGGGAAAAACTGTTTTTT.

This chain joins TRBV12-3 or TRBV12-4 and TRBJ1-5; D may be TRBD1 (5 bases). Between the trimmed V and J ends, which lost 4 bases and 3 bases, there was a span of 7 bases. The CDR3 has 13 residues. The CDR3 DNA is TGTGCCAGCAGTTGGGGGGACAATCAGCCCCAGCATTTT. Protein sequence: CASSWGDNQPQHF.